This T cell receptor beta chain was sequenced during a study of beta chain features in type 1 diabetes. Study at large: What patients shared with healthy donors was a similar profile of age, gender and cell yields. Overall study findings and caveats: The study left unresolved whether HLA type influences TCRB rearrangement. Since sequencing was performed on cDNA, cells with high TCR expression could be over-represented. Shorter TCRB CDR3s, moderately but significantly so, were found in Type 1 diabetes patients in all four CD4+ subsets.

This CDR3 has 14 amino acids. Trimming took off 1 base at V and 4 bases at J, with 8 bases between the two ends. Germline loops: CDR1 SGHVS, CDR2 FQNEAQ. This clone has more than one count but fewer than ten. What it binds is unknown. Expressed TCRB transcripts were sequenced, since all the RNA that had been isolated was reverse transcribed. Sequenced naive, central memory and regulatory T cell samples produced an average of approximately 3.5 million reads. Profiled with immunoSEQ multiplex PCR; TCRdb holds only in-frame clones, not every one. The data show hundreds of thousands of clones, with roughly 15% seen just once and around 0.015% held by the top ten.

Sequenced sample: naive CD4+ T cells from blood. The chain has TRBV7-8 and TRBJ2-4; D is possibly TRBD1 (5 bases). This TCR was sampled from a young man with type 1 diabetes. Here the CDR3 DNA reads TGTGCCAGCAGCTTAGATGGGGCAAAAAACATTCAGTACTTC. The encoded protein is CASSLDGAKNIQYF.